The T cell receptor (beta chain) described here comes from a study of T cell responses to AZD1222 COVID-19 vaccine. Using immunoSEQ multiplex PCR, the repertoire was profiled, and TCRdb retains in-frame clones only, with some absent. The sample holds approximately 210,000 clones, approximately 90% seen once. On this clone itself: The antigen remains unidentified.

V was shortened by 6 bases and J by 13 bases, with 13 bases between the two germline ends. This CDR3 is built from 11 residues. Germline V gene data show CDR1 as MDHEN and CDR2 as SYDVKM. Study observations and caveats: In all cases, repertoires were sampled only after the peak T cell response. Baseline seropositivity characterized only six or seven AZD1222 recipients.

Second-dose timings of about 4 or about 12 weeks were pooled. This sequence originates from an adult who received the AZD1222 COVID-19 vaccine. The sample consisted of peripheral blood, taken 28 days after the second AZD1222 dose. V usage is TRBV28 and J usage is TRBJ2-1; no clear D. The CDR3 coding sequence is TGTGCCAGCAGCCTATTAAACCGCCAGTTCTTC. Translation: CASSLLNRQFF.